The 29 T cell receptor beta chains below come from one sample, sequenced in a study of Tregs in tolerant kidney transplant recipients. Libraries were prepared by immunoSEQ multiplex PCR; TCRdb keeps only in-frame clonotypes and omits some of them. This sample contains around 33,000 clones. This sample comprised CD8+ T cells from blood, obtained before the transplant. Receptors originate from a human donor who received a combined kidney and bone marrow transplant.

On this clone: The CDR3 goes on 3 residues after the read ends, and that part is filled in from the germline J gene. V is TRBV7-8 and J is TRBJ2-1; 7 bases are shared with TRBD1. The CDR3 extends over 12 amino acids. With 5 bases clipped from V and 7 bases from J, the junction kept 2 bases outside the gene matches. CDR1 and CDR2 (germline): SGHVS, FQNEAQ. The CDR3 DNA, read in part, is TGTGCCAGCAGCCCAGGGGGTAATGAG. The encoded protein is CASSPGGNE. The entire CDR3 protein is CASSPGGNEQFF. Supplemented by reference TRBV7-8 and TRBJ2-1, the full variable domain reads GAGVSQSPRYKVAKRGQDVALRCDPISGHVSLFWYQQALGQGPEFLTYFQNEAQLDKSGLPSDRFFAERPEGSVSTLKIQRTQQEDSAVYLCASSPGGNEQFFGPGTRLTVL.

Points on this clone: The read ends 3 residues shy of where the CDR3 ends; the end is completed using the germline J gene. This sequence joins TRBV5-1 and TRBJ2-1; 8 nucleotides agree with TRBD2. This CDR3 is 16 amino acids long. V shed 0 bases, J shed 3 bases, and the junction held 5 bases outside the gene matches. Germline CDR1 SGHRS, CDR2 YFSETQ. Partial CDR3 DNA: TGCGCCAGCAGCTTGGTTGTTAGCGGGGACTACAATGAG. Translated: CASSLVVSGDYNE. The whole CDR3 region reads CASSLVVSGDYNEQFF.

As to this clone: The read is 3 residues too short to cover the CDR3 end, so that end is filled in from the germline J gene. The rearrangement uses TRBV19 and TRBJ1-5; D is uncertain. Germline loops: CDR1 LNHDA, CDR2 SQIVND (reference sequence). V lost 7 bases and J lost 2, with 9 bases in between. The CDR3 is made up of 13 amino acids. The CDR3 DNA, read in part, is TGTGCCAGTAAGCGGGGTGGCAATCAGCCC. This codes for CASKRGGNQP. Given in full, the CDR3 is CASKRGGNQPQHF. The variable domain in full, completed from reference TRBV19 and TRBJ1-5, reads DGGITQSPKYLFRKEGQNVTLSCEQNLNHDAMYWYRQDPGQGLRLIYYSQIVNDFQKGDIAEGYSVSREKKESFPLTVTSAQKNPTAFYLCASKRGGNQPQHFGDGTRLSIL.

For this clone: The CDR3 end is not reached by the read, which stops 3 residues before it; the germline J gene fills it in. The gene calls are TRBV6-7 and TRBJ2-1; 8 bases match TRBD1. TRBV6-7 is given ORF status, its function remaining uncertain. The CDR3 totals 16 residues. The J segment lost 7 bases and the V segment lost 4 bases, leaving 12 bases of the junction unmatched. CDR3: CASSSPGTGPRNEQFF. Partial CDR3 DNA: TGTGCCAGCAGTTCTCCCGGGACAGGCCCCAGGAATGAG.

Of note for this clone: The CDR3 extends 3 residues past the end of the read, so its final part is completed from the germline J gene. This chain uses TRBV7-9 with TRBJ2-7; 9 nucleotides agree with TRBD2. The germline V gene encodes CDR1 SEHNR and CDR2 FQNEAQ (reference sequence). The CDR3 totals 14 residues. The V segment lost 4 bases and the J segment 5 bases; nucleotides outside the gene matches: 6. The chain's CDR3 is CASSYNSGSHEQYF. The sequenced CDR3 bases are TGTGCCAGCAGCTACAATAGCGGGAGCCACGAG.

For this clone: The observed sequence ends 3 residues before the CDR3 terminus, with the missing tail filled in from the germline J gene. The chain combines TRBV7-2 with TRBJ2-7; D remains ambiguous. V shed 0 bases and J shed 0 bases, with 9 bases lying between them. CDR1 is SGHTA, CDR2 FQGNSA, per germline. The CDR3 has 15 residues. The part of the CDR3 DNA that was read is TGTGCCAGCAGCTTAGCGATACTTTTCTCCTACGAG. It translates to CASSLAILFSYE. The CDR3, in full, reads CASSLAILFSYEQYF.

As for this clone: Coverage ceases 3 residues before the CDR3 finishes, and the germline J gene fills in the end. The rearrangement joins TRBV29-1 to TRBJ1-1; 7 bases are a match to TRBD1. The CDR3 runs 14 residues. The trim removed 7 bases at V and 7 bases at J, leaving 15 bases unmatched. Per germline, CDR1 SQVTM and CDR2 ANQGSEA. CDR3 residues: CSAPPGTARGEAFF. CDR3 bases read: TGCAGCGCCCCCCCCGGGACAGCCCGGGGTGAA.

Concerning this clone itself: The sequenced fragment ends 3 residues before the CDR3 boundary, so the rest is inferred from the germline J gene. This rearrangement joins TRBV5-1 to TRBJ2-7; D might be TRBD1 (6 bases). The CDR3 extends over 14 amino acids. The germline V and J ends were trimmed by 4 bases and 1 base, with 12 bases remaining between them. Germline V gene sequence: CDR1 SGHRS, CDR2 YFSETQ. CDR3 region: CASSLQGQSYEQYF. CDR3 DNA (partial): TGCGCCAGCAGCCTACAGGGTCAGTCCTACGAG.

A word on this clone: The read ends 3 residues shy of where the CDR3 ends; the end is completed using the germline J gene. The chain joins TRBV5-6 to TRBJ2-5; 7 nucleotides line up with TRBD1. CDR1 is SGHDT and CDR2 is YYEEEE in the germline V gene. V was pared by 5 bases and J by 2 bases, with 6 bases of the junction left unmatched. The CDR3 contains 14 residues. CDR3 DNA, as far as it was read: TGTGCCAGCAGGGCCGGACAGGTTCAAGAGACC. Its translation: CASRAGQVQET. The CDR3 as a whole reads CASRAGQVQETQYF.

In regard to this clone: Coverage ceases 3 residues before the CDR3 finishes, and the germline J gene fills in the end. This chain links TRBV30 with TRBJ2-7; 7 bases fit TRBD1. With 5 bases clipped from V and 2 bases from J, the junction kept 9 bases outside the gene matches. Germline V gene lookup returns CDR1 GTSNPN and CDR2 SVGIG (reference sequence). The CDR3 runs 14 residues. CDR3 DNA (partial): TGTGCCTGGGGGAGACAGGGCGAGGCCTACGAG. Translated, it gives CAWGRQGEAYE. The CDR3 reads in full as CAWGRQGEAYEQYF.

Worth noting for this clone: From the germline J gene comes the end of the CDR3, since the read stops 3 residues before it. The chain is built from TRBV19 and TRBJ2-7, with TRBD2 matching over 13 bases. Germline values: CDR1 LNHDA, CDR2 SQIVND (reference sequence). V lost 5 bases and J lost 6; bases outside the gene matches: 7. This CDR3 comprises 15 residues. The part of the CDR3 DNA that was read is TGTGCCAGTAGTCTCCGGACTAGCGGGAGAGGCGAG. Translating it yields CASSLRTSGRGE. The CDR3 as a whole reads CASSLRTSGRGEQYF.

CDR3 sequence reads: CASSLGWGMTYEQYF. The DNA read from the CDR3 is TGTGCCAGCAGCTTAGGTTGGGGCATGACCTACGAG. The chain couples TRBV7-2 to TRBJ2-7; TRBD1 is a possible D gene (5 bases). Read sequence stops 3 residues before the CDR3 end, and the germline J gene provides the missing end. The V and J ends lost 1 base and 2 bases respectively, with 12 bases between them. CDR1 SGHTA and CDR2 FQGNSA come from the germline V gene. The CDR3 spans 15 residues.

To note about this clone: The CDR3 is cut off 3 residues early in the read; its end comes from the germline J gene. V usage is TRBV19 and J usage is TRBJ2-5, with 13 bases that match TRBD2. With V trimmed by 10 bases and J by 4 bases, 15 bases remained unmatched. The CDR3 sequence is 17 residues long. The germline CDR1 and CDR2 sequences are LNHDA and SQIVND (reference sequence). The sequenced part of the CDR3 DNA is TGTGCCACCAGCGAAGAGGGACTAGCGGGACTGGTAGAGACC. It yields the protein CATSEEGLAGLVET. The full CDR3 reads CATSEEGLAGLVETQYF.

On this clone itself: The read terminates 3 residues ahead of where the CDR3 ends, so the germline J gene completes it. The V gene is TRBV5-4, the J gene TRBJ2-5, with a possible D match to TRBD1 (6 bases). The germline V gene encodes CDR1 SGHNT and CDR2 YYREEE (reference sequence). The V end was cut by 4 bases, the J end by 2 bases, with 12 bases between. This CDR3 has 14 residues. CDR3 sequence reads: CASSGRDKQETQYF. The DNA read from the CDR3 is TGTGCCAGCAGCGGCCGGGACAAACAAGAGACC.

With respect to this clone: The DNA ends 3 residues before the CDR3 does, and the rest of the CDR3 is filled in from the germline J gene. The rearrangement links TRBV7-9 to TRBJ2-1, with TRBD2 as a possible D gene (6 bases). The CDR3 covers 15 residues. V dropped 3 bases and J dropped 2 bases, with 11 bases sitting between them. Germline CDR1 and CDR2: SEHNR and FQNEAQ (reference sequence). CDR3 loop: CASSLSSGTYNEQFF. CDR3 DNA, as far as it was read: TGTGCCAGCAGCTTGAGTAGCGGAACCTACAATGAG.

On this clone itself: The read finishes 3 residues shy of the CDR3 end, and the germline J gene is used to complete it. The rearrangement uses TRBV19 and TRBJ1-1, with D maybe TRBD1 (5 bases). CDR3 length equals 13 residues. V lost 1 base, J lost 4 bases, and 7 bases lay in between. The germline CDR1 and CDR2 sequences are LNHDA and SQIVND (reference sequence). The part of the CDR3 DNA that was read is TGTGCCAGTAGTATAGCAGGGTTCACTGAA. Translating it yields CASSIAGFTE. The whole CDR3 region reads CASSIAGFTEAFF.

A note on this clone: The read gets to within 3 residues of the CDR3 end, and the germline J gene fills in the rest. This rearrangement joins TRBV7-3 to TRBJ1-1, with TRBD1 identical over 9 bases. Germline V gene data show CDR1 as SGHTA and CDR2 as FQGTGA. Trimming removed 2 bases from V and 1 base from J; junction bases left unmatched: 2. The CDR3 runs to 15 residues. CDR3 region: CASSLSGQGNTEAFF. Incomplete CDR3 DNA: TGTGCCAGCAGCTTATCGGGACAGGGGAACACTGAA.

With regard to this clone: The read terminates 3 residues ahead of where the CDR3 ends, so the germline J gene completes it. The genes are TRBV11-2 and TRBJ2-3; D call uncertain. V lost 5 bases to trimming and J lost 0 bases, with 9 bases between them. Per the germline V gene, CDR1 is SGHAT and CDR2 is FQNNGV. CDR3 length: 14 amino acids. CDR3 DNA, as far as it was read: TGTGCCAGCAGCACTCAGACTAGCACAGATACG. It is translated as CASSTQTSTDT. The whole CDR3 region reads CASSTQTSTDTQYF.

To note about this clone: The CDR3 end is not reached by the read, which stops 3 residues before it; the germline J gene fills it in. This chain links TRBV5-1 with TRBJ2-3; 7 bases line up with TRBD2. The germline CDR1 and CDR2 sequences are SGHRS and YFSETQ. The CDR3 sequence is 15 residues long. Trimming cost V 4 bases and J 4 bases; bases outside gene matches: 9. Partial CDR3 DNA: TGCGCCAGCAGCCTCAACGCGGGAGTTTCAGATACG. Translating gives CASSLNAGVSDT. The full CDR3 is CASSLNAGVSDTQYF. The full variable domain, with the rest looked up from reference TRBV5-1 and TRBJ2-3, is KAGVTQTPRYLIKTRGQQVTLSCSPISGHRSVSWYQQTPGQGLQFLFEYFSETQRNKGNFPGRFSGRQFSNSRSEMNVSTLELGDSALYLCASSLNAGVSDTQYFGPGTRLTVL.

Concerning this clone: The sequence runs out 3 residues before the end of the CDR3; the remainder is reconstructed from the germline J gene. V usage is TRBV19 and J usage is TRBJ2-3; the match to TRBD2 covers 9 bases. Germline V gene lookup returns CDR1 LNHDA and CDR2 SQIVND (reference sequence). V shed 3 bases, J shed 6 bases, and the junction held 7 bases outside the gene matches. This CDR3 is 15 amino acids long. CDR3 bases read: TGTGCCAGTAGTATTTGGGCTAGCGGGACGGATACG. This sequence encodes CASSIWASGTDT. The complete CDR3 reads CASSIWASGTDTQYF.

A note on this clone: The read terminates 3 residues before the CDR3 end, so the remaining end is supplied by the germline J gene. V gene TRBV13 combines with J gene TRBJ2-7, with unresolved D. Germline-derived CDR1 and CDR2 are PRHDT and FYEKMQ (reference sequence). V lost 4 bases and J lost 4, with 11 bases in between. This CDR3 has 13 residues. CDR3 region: CASSSNPAYEQYF. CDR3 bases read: TGTGCCAGCAGCTCCAACCCAGCGTACGAG.

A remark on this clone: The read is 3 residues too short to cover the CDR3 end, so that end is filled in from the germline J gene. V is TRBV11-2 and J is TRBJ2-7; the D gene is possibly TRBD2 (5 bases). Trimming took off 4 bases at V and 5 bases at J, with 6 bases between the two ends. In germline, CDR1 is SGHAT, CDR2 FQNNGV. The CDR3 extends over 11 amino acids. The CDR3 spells CASSSGNEQYF. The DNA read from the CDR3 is TGTGCCAGCAGCTCGGGGAACGAG.

The CDR3 loop is CSASPGERETQYF. CDR3 bases read: TGCAGTGCTAGCCCGGGGGAGAGGGAGACC. The gene calls are TRBV20-1 and TRBJ2-5; perhaps TRBD2 as D (6 bases). The CDR3 goes on 3 residues after the read ends, and that part is filled in from the germline J gene. CDR3 length equals 13 residues. CDR1 DFQATT and CDR2 SNEGSKA come from the germline V gene (reference sequence). V was cut by 3 bases and J by 5 bases, with 13 bases left in between.

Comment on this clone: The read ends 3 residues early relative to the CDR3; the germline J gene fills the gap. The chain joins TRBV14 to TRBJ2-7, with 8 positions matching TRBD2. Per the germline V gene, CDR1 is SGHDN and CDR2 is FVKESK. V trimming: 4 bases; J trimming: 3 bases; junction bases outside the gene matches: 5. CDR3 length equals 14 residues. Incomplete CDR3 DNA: TGTGCCAGCAGCCTAGCGGGAATGAACTACGAG. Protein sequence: CASSLAGMNYE. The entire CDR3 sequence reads CASSLAGMNYEQYF.

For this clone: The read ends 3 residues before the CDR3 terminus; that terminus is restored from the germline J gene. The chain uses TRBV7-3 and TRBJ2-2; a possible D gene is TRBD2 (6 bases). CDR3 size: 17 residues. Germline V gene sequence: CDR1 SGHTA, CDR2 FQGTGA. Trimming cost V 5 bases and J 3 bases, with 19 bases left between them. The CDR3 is CASSPLGSGGDTGELFF. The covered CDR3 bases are TGTGCCAGCAGCCCCTTAGGTAGCGGAGGTGACACCGGGGAG.

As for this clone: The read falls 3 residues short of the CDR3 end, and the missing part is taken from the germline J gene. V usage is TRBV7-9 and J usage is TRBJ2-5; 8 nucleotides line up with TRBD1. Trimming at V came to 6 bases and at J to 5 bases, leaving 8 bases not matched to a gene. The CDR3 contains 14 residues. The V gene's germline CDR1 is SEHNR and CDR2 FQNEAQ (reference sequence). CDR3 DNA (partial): TGTGCCAGCAGTCAGGACAGGGTGGTCGAGACC. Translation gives CASSQDRVVET. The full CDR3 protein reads CASSQDRVVETQYF.

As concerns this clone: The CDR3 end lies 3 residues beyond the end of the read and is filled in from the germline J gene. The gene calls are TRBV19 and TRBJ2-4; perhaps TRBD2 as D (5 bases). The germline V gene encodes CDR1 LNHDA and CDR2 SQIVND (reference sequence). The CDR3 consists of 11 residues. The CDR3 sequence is CASSTPRVQYF. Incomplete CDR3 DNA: TGTGCCAGTAGTACCCCGAGGGTT.

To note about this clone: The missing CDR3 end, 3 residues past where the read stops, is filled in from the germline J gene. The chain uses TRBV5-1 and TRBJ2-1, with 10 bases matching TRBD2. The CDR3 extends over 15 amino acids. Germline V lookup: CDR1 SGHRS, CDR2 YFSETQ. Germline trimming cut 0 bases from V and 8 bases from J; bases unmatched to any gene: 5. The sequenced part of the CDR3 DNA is TGCGCCAGCAGCTTGGGTTCTAGCGGGAGCGATGAG. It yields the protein CASSLGSSGSDE. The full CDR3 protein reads CASSLGSSGSDEQFF.

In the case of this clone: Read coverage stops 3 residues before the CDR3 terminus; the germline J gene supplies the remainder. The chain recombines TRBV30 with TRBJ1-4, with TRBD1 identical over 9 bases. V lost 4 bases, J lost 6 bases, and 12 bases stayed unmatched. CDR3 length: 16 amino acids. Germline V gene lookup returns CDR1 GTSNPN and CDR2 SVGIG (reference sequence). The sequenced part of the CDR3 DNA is TGTGCCTGGAACTCCATCCCGGGACAGGGAGATGAAAAA. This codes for CAWNSIPGQGDEK. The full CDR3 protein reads CAWNSIPGQGDEKLFF.